The next 3 T cell receptor beta chains were all read from a single sample in a study of blood T cell repertoires in COVID-19. Repertoires were generated with immunoSEQ multiplex PCR, while TCRdb's copy carries only in-frame clones and drops some. The sample consists of approximately 92,000 clones, around 76% of them appearing once. The sample was peripheral blood. These receptors all come from a man aged 80 or over with acute or convalescent COVID-19.

The V and J genes are TRBV7-2 and TRBJ2-5, with TRBD2 as a possible D gene (6 bases). The CDR3 contains 14 residues. Germline lookup yields CDR1 SGHTA and CDR2 FQGNSA. Trimming cost V 5 bases and J 4 bases, with 14 bases left between them. The DNA for the CDR3 is TGTGCCAGCAGCCCCCCCCGGCGGGGAGAGACCCAGTACTTC. Translation: CASSPPRRGETQYF.

The chain has TRBV10-3 and TRBJ1-1; 10 bases are a match to TRBD1. The J segment lost 1 base and the V segment lost 6 bases, leaving 5 bases of the junction unmatched. The CDR3 spans 15 residues. Per germline, CDR1 ENHRY and CDR2 SYGVKD. Here the CDR3 reads CAIRDRDRGNTEAFF. CDR3 nucleotides: TGTGCCATCAGAGATCGGGACAGGGGGAACACTGAAGCTTTCTTT.

V gene TRBV30 combines with J gene TRBJ2-6; D is perhaps TRBD2 (7 bases). The CDR3 spans 15 residues. The germline gives CDR1 GTSNPN, CDR2 SVGIG (reference sequence). Deletions cut 8 bases from V and 4 bases from J, with 18 bases between. CDR3 sequence reads: CAHPRGGSGANVLTF. For the CDR3, the DNA is TGTGCCCACCCCAGGGGAGGGTCCGGGGCCAACGTCCTGACTTTC. Based on the CDR3 plus reference TRBV30 and TRBJ2-6, the full variable domain is SQTIHQWPATLVQPVGSPLSLECTVEGTSNPNLYWYRQAAGRGLQLLFYSVGIGQISSEVPQNLSASRPQDRQFILSSKKLLLSDSGFYLCAHPRGGSGANVLTFGAGSRLTVL.